This entry is about one T cell receptor beta chain. The antigen is undetermined. The germline V gene has CDR1 SNHLY and CDR2 FYNNEI. The CDR3 contains 14 residues. V was shortened by 2 bases and J by 2 bases, with 9 bases between the two germline ends. The record originates from a study of cytomegalovirus exposure and HLA in healthy donors. Study-wide results and limits: A later analysis found TCR association rates differed by HLA locus, highest for DRB1 and lowest for HLA-C. The authors later linked a missense DCLRE1C variant to TCR beta V- and J-gene trimming.

PCR involved 60 Vbeta and 13 Jbeta primers. This table comes from immunoSEQ multiplex PCR, and its TCRdb copy is limited to in-frame clones, with some not included. The sample records some 200,000 clones, 83% being singletons. This chain links TRBV2 with TRBJ1-2, with TRBD1 as a possible D gene (5 bases). Source material: PBMCs. This receptor was identified in a man aged 50-59 years in good health and CMV-seronegative. The CDR3 loop is CASSEWQGNYGYTF. The DNA for the CDR3 is TGTGCCAGCAGTGAATGGCAGGGAAACTATGGCTACACCTTC. The full variable domain, completed using reference TRBV2 and TRBJ1-2, is EPEVTQTPSHQVTQMGQEVILRCVPISNHLYFYWYRQILGQKVEFLVSFYNNEISEKSEIFDDQFSVERPDGSNFTLKIRSTKLEDSAMYFCASSEWQGNYGYTFGSGTRLTVV.